This T cell receptor beta chain comes out of a study of shared clonotypes between healthy human individuals. The naive CD8 population came from CD45RO-negative cells selected for CCR7, without terminally differentiated effector memory CD45RA+ cells. TCRdb's table, derived via immunoSEQ multiplex PCR, lists solely in-frame clones and lacks some. The table shows about 820,000 clones, with about 92% occurring only once. Study results and caveats: Naive subsets generally exceeded memory subsets in estimated richness. Generation probabilities were higher for clonotypes shared across all four sorted-subset donors than for unshared ones.

Germline assignment: CDR1 SQVTM and CDR2 ANQGSEA. The CDR3 is 13 residues long. V lost 7 bases and J 2 bases, leaving 14 bases between the germline ends. As to this clone: The antigen remains undetermined.

The chain joins TRBV29-1 to TRBJ2-5, with D perhaps TRBD2 (7 bases). Sequences were obtained from naive CD8+ T cells sorted from blood. The origin of this receptor is a man aged 25-40 years in good health. The CDR3 is CSADGGTQETQYF. CDR3 bases: TGCAGCGCAGACGGGGGGACACAAGAGACCCAGTACTTC.